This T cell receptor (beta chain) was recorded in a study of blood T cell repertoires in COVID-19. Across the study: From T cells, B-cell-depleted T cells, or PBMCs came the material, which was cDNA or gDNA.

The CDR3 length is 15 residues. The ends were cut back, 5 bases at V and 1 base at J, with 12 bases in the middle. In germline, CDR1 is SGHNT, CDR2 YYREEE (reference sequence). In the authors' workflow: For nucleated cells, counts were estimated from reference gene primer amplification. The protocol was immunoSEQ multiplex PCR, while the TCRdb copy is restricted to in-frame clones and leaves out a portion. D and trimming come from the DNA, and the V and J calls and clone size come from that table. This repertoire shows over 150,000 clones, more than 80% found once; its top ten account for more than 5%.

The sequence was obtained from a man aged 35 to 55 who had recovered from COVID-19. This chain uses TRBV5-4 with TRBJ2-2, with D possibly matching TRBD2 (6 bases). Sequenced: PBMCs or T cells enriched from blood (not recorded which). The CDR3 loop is CASRMGGGNTGELFF. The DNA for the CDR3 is TGTGCCAGCAGGATGGGGGGAGGGAACACCGGGGAGCTGTTTTTT.